The rows below give T cell receptor beta chains drawn from one sample of a study of blood T cell repertoires in COVID-19. Sequencing was performed with immunoSEQ multiplex PCR; in TCRdb, only in-frame clones are kept and a portion is missing. The sample yields approximately 250,000 clones, approximately 89% seen once. The sequencing input was peripheral blood. The receptors come from a woman between 65 and 79 years old with COVID-19, enrolled during active disease. Each CDR3 is given without its conserved first and last residue. Each record gives: J gene, CDR3 length, V gene, CDR3 protein.

TRBJ1-5 | 13 | TRBV9 | ASSADRYSNQPQH
TRBJ1-5 | 12 | TRBV5-4 | ASSSQGGNQPQH
TRBJ2-1 | 12 | TRBV7-3 | ASSAWLLYNEQF
TRBJ1-1 | 11 | TRBV3-1/TRBV3-2 | ASRQQGGAEAF
TRBJ1-3 | 10 | TRBV10-3 | AISVSGNTIY
TRBJ1-3 | 12 | TRBV30 | AWRIQSSGNTIY
TRBJ2-1 | 16 | TRBV24-1 | ATSDPTPSGKTYNEQF
TRBJ1-1 | 10 | TRBV24-1 | ATSDLTGEAF
TRBJ1-1 | 11 | TRBV10-3 | AISESGRGEAF
TRBJ1-2 | 12 | TRBV28 | ASSKQGLGDGYT
TRBJ2-1 | 14 | TRBV5-1 | ASSYRTSGRSAEQF
TRBJ1-6 | 14 | TRBV25-1 | ASSDPASSYNSPLH
TRBJ1-5 | 13 | TRBV27 | ASSRSQYSNQPQH
TRBJ1-6 | 10 | TRBV2 | AGGGNNSPLH
TRBJ2-3 | 11 | TRBV6-5 | ASRRPNRNTQY
TRBJ1-1 | 12 | TRBV21-1 | ASSKEYVGGKAF
TRBJ1-1 | 13 | TRBV5-1 | ASSLDRGVGTEAF